This TCR beta chain derives from a study of human thymus T cells. Germline CDR1 reads MDHEN; CDR2 reads SYDVKM. V lost 7 bases and J 4 bases, leaving 7 bases between the germline ends. The CDR3 spans 11 residues. Study results and limitations: Thymic and blood repertoires appeared to display a bias in their usage of V and J genes.

Infants, healthy and Finnish, who were having corrective surgery for congenital heart defects served as donors. For this clone: Its antigen is not identified.

The data were produced by immunoSEQ multiplex PCR, yet TCRdb's version contains in-frame clones alone and is incomplete. The data contain 45,000 to 50,000 clones, 95% of them singletons. Material for sequencing was blood. The V gene is TRBV28, the J gene TRBJ1-2; D is unresolved. This clonotype was obtained from a girl less than two years old with a congenital heart defect but otherwise immunologically healthy. Written as DNA, the CDR3 is TGTGCCAGCAAACAGATCTATGGCTACACCTTC. Translating gives CASKQIYGYTF.